This T cell receptor (beta chain) originates from a study of T-cell reconstitution after alpha-beta-depleted transplantation in children. Unique molecular identifiers featured in how the TCRbeta library was prepared. TCRdb recomputed calls from the PCR reads with MiXCR, one row per CDR3 protein. This sample has about 830,000 distinct CDR3 sequences, with around 17% found just once. The CDR3 runs 16 residues. Trimming removed 0 bases at V and 0 bases at J, with 7 bases between. Germline loops: CDR1 SGHRS, CDR2 YFSETQ. The sequence derives from a male patient aged 10-17 years who had a stem cell transplant for acute lymphoblastic leukemia, so the T cells may come from the graft donor. This chain connects TRBV5-1 to TRBJ1-6; no clear D. Sequencing used PBMCs, mostly from graft donor cells, obtained 360 days after TCRalphabeta/CD19-depleted stem cell transplant. The CDR3 DNA is TGCGCCAGCAGCTTGGGTGAGAGCTCCTATAATTCACCCCTCCACTTT. Its translation is CASSLGESSYNSPLHF.